The 5 T cell receptor beta chains below all came from one sample that was sequenced in a study of CD8 T cells in ankylosing spondylitis. TCRdb ran MiXCR on the 5' RACE reads and lists one entry per CDR3 protein. Among 350,000 to 450,000 distinct CDR3 sequences listed, 20% were seen once. Material: blood, either unsorted or a sorted T cell fraction (not recorded which). These TCRs come from a male donor with ankylosing spondylitis or in good health (not recorded which).

This clonotype has just a few counts. The V gene is TRBV18, the J gene TRBJ2-1; a weak D match, TRBD1 (6 bases). The CDR3 contains 16 residues. Germline V CDR1 and CDR2: KGHSH, LQKENI. V was pared by 4 bases and J by 1 base, with 14 bases between. CDR3 coding DNA: TGTGCCAGCTCACGAACTGGGACAACATCCTACAATGAGCAGTTCTTC. Protein sequence: CASSRTGTTSYNEQFF.

V and J are TRBV20-1 and TRBJ2-3, with 11 bases lining up with TRBD2. CDR1 and CDR2 from the germline V gene are DFQATT and SNEGSKA (reference sequence). V lost 3 bases to trimming and J lost 4 bases; unmatched junction nucleotides: 12. CDR3 length: 17 residues. DNA for the CDR3: TGCAGTGCTAGTGGTGTACTAGCGGGGGACGGGTCAGATACGCAGTATTTT. Translating gives CSASGVLAGDGSDTQYF.

This chain connects TRBV5-1 to TRBJ2-1, with TRBD2 matching 8 bases. Per germline, CDR1 SGHRS and CDR2 YFSETQ. CDR3 length: 16 residues. V lost 1 base and J lost 3; bases outside the gene matches: 6. The CDR3 loop is CASSLPLAGNYNEQFF. CDR3 coding DNA: TGCGCCAGCAGCTTGCCTTTAGCGGGGAACTACAATGAGCAGTTCTTC.

CDR3 DNA: TGTGCCACCAGTGACCCGGACAGGGGCCTCCCAGATACGCAGTATTTT. This translates into CATSDPDRGLPDTQYF. The chain carries TRBV24-1 and TRBJ2-3, with 9 bases matching TRBD1. Trimming at V came to 4 bases and at J to 4 bases, leaving 8 bases not matched to a gene. The CDR3 is 16 residues long. Germline lookup yields CDR1 KGHDR and CDR2 SFDVKD.

The chain joins TRBV30 to TRBJ2-7; 7 bases agree with TRBD1. Germline-derived CDR1 and CDR2 are GTSNPN and SVGIG (reference sequence). After removal of 3 bases from V and 0 bases from J, the junction contained 14 bases not matched to a gene. The CDR3 totals 17 residues. The CDR3 DNA reads TGTGCCTGGAGACTCGGGACAGATCGTACAAACTCCTACGAGCAGTACTTC. It translates to CAWRLGTDRTNSYEQYF.